This paragraph covers one T cell receptor beta chain sequence. Germline values: CDR1 MNHNS, CDR2 SASEGT. The V segment lost 2 bases and the J segment 0 bases; nucleotides outside the gene matches: 6. This CDR3 spans 17 amino acids. The data belong to a study of blood T cell repertoires in COVID-19. In the source study's methods: Using reference gene primer amplification, nucleated cell counts were estimated. The repertoire was sequenced with immunoSEQ multiplex PCR; TCRdb's copy has only in-frame clones and lacks some. V and J calls and clone size follow that table, whereas D and trimming were derived from the DNA. The sample lists about 140,000 clones; roughly four fifths were seen once.

This chain joins TRBV6-1 and TRBJ2-3, with TRBD2 matching 9 bases. The receptor's source is a human donor in a cohort sampled during active COVID-19. Sequencing was carried out using peripheral blood. The CDR3 nucleotides read TGTGCCAGCAGTGAATGGGCTAGCGGGGCCAGCACAGATACGCAGTATTTT. Translated, it gives CASSEWASGASTDTQYF.